This T cell receptor beta chain originates from a study of blood T cell repertoires in COVID-19. Study in general: COVID-19 samples collected from the United States, Italy and Spain covered acute and convalescent phases. T cells, B-cell-depleted T cells, or PBMCs supplied cDNA or gDNA.

Original handling: Using reference gene primer amplification, nucleated cell counts were estimated. Here immunoSEQ multiplex PCR was the method, and the copy in TCRdb shows in-frame clones only, minus some. The V and J calls and clone size come from that table; D and trimming were worked out from the DNA. The sample yields approximately 200,000 clones, 65% to 90% seen once. This sequence originates from a woman aged 45 to 65 with acute or convalescent COVID-19. The specimen sequenced was peripheral blood.

The CDR3 sequence is CAWNPGRTGELFF. CDR3 DNA sequence: TGTGCCTGGAACCCAGGGCGCACCGGGGAGCTGTTTTTT. This rearrangement joins TRBV30 to TRBJ2-2; the D gene is possibly TRBD1 (5 bases). CDR3 size: 13 residues. The V gene lost 4 bases and the J gene lost 4 bases, with 10 bases spanning the gap. The germline V gene encodes CDR1 GTSNPN and CDR2 SVGIG (reference sequence).